The 23 T cell receptor beta chains below all came from one sample that was sequenced in a study of blood T cells in healthy people across ages. Sample-barcoded 5' priming and a J-beta primer mix drove a second PCR of about 6 to 12 cycles. TCRdb independently ran MiXCR on the 5' RACE reads; one entry per CDR3 protein. The table lists 700,000 to 950,000 distinct CDR3 sequences, roughly 44% of them singletons. Sequencing was carried out using blood. Receptors were obtained from a woman between 55 and 75 years old in good health.

Only one count was recorded for this clonotype. With a much larger clone just one base away, this may be a read error. The DNA for the CDR3 is TGTGCCAACAGTTTAGCTGGGACAGCTAGCTACGAGCAGTACTTC. Translated: CANSLAGTASYEQYF. The rearrangement links TRBV12-3 or TRBV12-4 to TRBJ2-5; TRBD1 agrees at 7 bases. The better agreement between TRBJ2-7 and the DNA end casts doubt on the J call. CDR3 length equals 15 residues.

The chain joins TRBV12-5 to TRBJ2-3; 11 positions match TRBD1. Trimming took 2 bases from V and 5 from J; bases not matched to a gene: 12. This CDR3 is 18 amino acids long. Germline V lookup: CDR1 LGHNT, CDR2 FRNRAP. As DNA, the CDR3 is TGTGCTAGTGGTTTGTCATCGAAGGACAGGGGGCTAGGAGATACGCAGTATTTT. This gives the protein CASGLSSKDRGLGDTQYF.

Details on this clonotype: It may be a read error: a sequence one base away is much more abundant. The V call is TRBV29-1, the J call TRBJ2-3; the D call may be TRBD1 or TRBD2 (5 bases each). Germline V gene lookup returns CDR1 SQVTM and CDR2 ANQGSEA. The CDR3 loop spans 17 amino acids. V dropped 4 bases and J dropped 0 bases, with 20 bases sitting between them. The CDR3 loop reads CSVGPPPRRDSTDTQYF. CDR3 sequence (DNA): TGCAGCGTTGGCCCCCCACCCCGTAGGGACAGCACAGATACGCAGTATTTT.

This clonotype has a handful of counts. The CDR3, as DNA: TGTGCCAGCAGTTACTCGATTGGGAGTCCCTACAATGAGCAGTTCTTC. This sequence encodes CASSYSIGSPYNEQFF. The chain has TRBV6-5 and TRBJ2-1, with a weak D call TRBD2 (5 bases). The CDR3 covers 16 residues. V was trimmed by 0 bases and J by 2 bases, leaving 11 bases between them. CDR1 and CDR2 (germline): MNHEY, SVGAGI.

V is TRBV2 and J is TRBJ2-4, with D uncertain. The DNA end is a closer match to TRBJ2-7, so the J assignment may be wrong. This CDR3 contains 16 residues. Germline values: CDR1 SNHLY, CDR2 FYNNEI. This CDR3 reads CASVELGRGRTYEQYF. CDR3 coding DNA: TGTGCCAGCGTCGAGCTAGGGCGCGGACGAACCTACGAGCAGTACTTC.

The chain links TRBV13 to TRBJ2-7, with D hard to call. Germline CDR1 reads PRHDT; CDR2 reads FYEKMQ (reference sequence). V lost 5 bases and J 7 bases, leaving 15 bases between the germline ends. CDR3 size: 13 residues. Here the CDR3 DNA reads TGTGCCAGCAGCGTAGATGTGGCATTTGAGCAGTACTTC. Its protein is CASSVDVAFEQYF.

The chain has TRBV11-2 and TRBJ2-5; 13 bases agree with TRBD2. V dropped 5 bases and J dropped 5; count of bases not matched to a gene: 8. The CDR3 totals 16 residues. In germline, CDR1 is SGHAT, CDR2 FQNNGV. The CDR3 sequence: CASSVTSGGAVETQYF. CDR3 DNA: TGTGCCAGCAGCGTAACTAGCGGGGGGGCCGTGGAGACCCAGTACTTC.

The chain has TRBV29-1 and TRBJ2-2; 8 bases are shared with TRBD1. Germline-derived CDR1 and CDR2 are SQVTM and ANQGSEA. The trim removed 6 bases at V and 5 bases at J, leaving 2 bases unmatched. The CDR3 spans 12 residues. CDR3 in DNA: TGCAGCGTGTGGACAGGGACCGGGGAGCTGTTTTTT. Protein product: CSVWTGTGELFF.

This clonotype has only a few counts. This chain connects TRBV11-2 to TRBJ2-3; maybe TRBD2 (6 bases). Trimming stripped 3 bases from V and 1 base from J, with 11 bases between. This CDR3 is 15 amino acids long. Per the germline V gene, CDR1 is SGHAT and CDR2 is FQNNGV. The chain's CDR3 is CASSLGTQRTDTQYF. CDR3 in DNA: TGTGCCAGCAGCTTGGGGACTCAGCGCACAGATACGCAGTATTTT.

This sequence joins TRBV12-3 or TRBV12-4 and TRBJ1-2; D not resolved. Trimming stripped 2 bases from V and 5 bases from J, with 9 bases between. There are 13 residues in the CDR3. DNA for the CDR3: TGTGCCAGCAGTTTATTCGGGAATTATGGCTACACCTTC. This translates into CASSLFGNYGYTF.

This clonotype has a single count. This could be a read error, since a much larger clone is one nucleotide away. V gene TRBV7-9 combines with J gene TRBJ2-5, with D uncertain. Looked up from germline, CDR1 is SEHNR and CDR2 is FQNEAQ (reference sequence). V shed 6 bases and J shed 0 bases, with 11 bases lying between them. The CDR3 is 14 amino acids. The CDR3 spells CASSPDGNQETQYF. The CDR3 DNA follows: TGTGCCAGCAGTCCGGACGGTAACCAAGAGACCCAGTACTTC.

The genes are TRBV9 and TRBJ2-3, with 10 positions matching TRBD2. Germline trimming cut 1 base from V and 5 bases from J; bases unmatched to any gene: 7. The CDR3 length is 16 residues. From germline, CDR1 is SGDLS and CDR2 YYNGEE. CDR3 DNA sequence: TGTGCCAGCAGCGTATCTAGCGGGAGAGAAGGAGATACGCAGTATTTT. Its protein product is CASSVSSGREGDTQYF. Together with reference TRBV9 and TRBJ2-3, the CDR3 gives the full variable domain: DSGVTQTPKHLITATGQRVTLRCSPRSGDLSVYWYQQSLDQGLQFLIQYYNGEERAKGNILERFSAQQFPDLHSELNLSSLELGDSALYFCASSVSSGREGDTQYFGPGTRLTVL.

Turning to this clonotype: A read error may explain this, as a much larger clone is one base away. The rearrangement links TRBV4-2 to TRBJ2-7; 9 bases are a match to TRBD1. This CDR3 has 16 residues. The junction had 7 bases not matched to a gene; V was cut back by 1 base and J by 3 bases. The germline V gene has CDR1 LGHNA and CDR2 YNFKEQ. The CDR3 DNA reads as TGTGCCAGCAGCCAAGGTCTGGGACAGGGTAACTACGAGCAGTACTTC. It translates to CASSQGLGQGNYEQYF.

This clonotype was counted between two and nine times. V usage is TRBV28 and J usage is TRBJ2-1, with a possible D match to TRBD2 (6 bases). V gave up 6 bases and J gave up 8 bases, with 17 bases separating them. CDR3 length: 14 residues. Germline V lookup: CDR1 MDHEN, CDR2 SYDVKM. The CDR3 nucleotides are TGTGCCAGCAGCCAGTCGGGCGGGACGCATGAGCAGTTCTTC. This sequence encodes CASSQSGGTHEQFF.

The J gene is TRBJ1-2, the V gene TRBV28, with unresolved D. Germline V gene lookup returns CDR1 MDHEN and CDR2 SYDVKM. CDR3 length equals 14 residues. V lost 4 bases to trimming and J lost 3 bases, with 12 bases between them. CDR3 nucleotide sequence: TGTGCCAGCAGTTCCCCACAGCGATACTATGGCTACACCTTC. Amino acid sequence: CASSSPQRYYGYTF.

This clonotype came up many times. This sequence joins TRBV20-1 and TRBJ2-1; 12 bases line up with TRBD2. The tail of the sequence fits TRBJ2-7 better, so the J call may be wrong. This CDR3 has 19 amino acids. Germline V gives CDR1 DFQATT, CDR2 SNEGSKA (reference sequence). The CDR3 coding sequence is TGCAGTGCTAGAGATCACGGACTAGCGGGGCCAAGCTCCTACAATGAGCAGTACTTC. It specifies CSARDHGLAGPSSYNEQYF.

The chain has TRBV5-5 and TRBJ2-7, with D perhaps matching TRBD2 (5 bases). The DNA end lines up better with TRBJ2-5; the J call may be wrong. The CDR3 is 15 amino acids. Germline CDR1 and CDR2: SGHKS and YYEKEE (reference sequence). The CDR3 DNA is TGTGCCAGCAGCTTGCAAACACGAACGGGGGAGACCCAGTACTTC. This encodes CASSLQTRTGETQYF.

The chain carries TRBV4-2 and TRBJ2-7; unclear D gene. Germline V CDR1 and CDR2: LGHNA, YNFKEQ. Between the trimmed V and J ends, which lost 1 base and 0 bases, there was a span of 10 bases. The CDR3 consists of 15 residues. CDR3 protein: CASSQAASASYEQYF. In DNA form, the CDR3 reads TGTGCCAGCAGCCAAGCAGCTTCAGCCTCCTACGAGCAGTACTTC.

The genes are TRBV3-1 and TRBJ2-7; 10 bases line up with TRBD2. V lost 4 bases and J lost 7; bases outside the gene matches: 7. The CDR3 contains 14 residues. CDR1 and CDR2 (germline): LGHDT, YNNKEL (reference sequence). The CDR3 loop is CASSLSGGAGEQYF. In nucleotides, the CDR3 is TGTGCCAGCAGCCTCAGCGGGGGGGCCGGGGAGCAGTACTTC.

The rearrangement links TRBV25-1 to TRBJ2-3, with 7 bases that match TRBD2. V lost 8 bases to trimming and J lost 2 bases; unmatched junction nucleotides: 7. The CDR3 has 14 residues. Per germline, CDR1 MGHDK and CDR2 SYGVNS. The CDR3 DNA reads as TGTGCCAGCCGCGGACTAGAAAACACAGATACGCAGTATTTT. It encodes CASRGLENTDTQYF.

The CDR3 DNA reads TGTGCCAGCAGCTTAGGAGGGGAAGGCCGCACAGATACGCAGTATTTT. Its translation: CASSLGGEGRTDTQYF. The chain has TRBV7-9 and TRBJ2-3; D is possibly TRBD1 or TRBD2 (5 bases each). The CDR3 totals 16 residues. Between the trimmed V and J ends, which lost 1 base and 1 base, there was a span of 12 bases. Germline CDR1 reads SEHNR; CDR2 reads FQNEAQ (reference sequence).

This clonotype was detected only a few times. The chain carries TRBV7-9 and TRBJ2-5; 9 bases line up with TRBD2. The germline V gene encodes CDR1 SEHNR and CDR2 FQNEAQ (reference sequence). There are 15 residues in the CDR3. V dropped 5 bases and J dropped 2; count of bases not matched to a gene: 6. The CDR3 here is CASSPQAGGQETQYF. The CDR3 nucleotides are TGTGCCAGCAGCCCCCAGGCGGGAGGGCAAGAGACCCAGTACTTC.

A single count supports this clonotype. This chain joins TRBV5-1 and TRBJ1-1, with D tentatively TRBD1 (6 bases). With 0 bases removed from V and 6 bases from J, the gap between germline ends came to 18 bases. The CDR3 contains 16 residues. Germline CDR1 and CDR2: SGHRS and YFSETQ. CDR3 loop: CASSLDSGTRISEAFF. The CDR3 coding sequence is TGCGCCAGCAGCTTGGATTCCGGGACAAGAATTTCTGAAGCTTTCTTT.